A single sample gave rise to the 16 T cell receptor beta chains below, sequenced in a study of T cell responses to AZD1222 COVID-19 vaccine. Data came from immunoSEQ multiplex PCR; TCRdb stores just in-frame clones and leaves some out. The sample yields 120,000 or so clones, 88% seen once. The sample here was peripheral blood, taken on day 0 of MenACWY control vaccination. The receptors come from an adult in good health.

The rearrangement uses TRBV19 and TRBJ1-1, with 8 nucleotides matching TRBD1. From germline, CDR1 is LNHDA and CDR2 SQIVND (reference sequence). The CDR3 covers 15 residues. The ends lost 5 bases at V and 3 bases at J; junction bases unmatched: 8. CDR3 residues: CASSSRTGTYTEAFF. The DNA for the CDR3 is TGTGCCAGTAGTTCTCGGACAGGGACGTACACTGAAGCTTTCTTT.

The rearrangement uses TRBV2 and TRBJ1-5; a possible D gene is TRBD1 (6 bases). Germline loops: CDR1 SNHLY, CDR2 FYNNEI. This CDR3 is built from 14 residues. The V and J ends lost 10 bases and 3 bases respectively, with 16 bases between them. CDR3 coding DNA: TGTGCCACCAGGGGTCCGGCCCCCAATCAGCCCCAGCATTTT. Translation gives CATRGPAPNQPQHF.

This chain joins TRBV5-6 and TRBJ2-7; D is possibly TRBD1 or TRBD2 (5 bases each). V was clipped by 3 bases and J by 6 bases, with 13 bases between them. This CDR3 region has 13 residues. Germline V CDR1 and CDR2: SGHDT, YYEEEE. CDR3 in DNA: TGTGCCAGCAGCTGGGGTAGGGACGGCGAGCAGTACTTC. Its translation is CASSWGRDGEQYF.

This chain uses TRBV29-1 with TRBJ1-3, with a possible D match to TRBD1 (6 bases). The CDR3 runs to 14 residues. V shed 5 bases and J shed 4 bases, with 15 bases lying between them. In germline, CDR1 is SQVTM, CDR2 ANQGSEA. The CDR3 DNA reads TGCAGCGTTACGACTGGGGGGCCAGGAAACACCATATATTTT. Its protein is CSVTTGGPGNTIYF.

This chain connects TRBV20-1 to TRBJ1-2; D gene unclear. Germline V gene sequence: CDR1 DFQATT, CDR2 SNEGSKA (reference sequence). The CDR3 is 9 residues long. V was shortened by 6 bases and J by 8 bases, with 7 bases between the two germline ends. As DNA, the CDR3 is TGCAGTGCCGGGAGCGGCTACACCTTC. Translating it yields CSAGSGYTF.

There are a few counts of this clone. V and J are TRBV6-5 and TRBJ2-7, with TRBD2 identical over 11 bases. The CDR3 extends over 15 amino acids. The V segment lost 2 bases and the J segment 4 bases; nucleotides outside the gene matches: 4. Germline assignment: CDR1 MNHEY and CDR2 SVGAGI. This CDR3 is CASSYAGLAVYEQYF. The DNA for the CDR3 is TGTGCCAGCAGTTACGCGGGACTAGCGGTTTACGAGCAGTACTTC.

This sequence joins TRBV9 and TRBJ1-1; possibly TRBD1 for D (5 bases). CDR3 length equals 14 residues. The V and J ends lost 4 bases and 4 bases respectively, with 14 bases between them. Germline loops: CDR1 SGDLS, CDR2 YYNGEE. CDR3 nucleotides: TGTGCCAGCAGCCAGGTGGGGGAAAGCACTGAAGCTTTCTTT. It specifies CASSQVGESTEAFF.

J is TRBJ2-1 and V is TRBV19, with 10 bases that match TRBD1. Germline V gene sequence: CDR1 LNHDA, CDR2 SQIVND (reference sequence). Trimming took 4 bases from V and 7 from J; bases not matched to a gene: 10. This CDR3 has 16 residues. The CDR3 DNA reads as TGTGCCAGTAGTAGTAACCGGGACAGGGGATTGAATGAGCAGTTCTTC. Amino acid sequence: CASSSNRDRGLNEQFF.

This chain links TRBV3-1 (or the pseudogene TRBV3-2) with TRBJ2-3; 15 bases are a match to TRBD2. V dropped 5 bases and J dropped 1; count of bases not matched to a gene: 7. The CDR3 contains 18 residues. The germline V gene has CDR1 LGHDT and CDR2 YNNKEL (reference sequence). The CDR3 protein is CASSAHGLAGGGTDTQYF. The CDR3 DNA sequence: TGTGCCAGCAGCGCGCATGGACTAGCGGGAGGGGGCACAGATACGCAGTATTTT.

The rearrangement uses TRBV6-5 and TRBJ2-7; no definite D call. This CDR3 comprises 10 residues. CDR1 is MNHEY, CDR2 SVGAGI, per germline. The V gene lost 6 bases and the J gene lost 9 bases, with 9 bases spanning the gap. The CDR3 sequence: CASSFPGQYF. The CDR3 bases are TGTGCCAGCAGCTTCCCCGGGCAGTACTTC.

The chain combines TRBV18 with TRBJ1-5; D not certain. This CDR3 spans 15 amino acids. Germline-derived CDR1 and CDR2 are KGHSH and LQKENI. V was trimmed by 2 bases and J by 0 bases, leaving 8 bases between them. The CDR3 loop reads CASSPKGYSNQPQHF. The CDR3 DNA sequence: TGTGCCAGCTCACCAAAGGGCTATAGCAATCAGCCCCAGCATTTT.

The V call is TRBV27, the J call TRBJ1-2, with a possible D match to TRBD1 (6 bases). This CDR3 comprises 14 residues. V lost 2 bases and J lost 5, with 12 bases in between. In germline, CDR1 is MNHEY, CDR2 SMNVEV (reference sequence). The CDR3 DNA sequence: TGTGCCAGCAGTTTAAGACCGGACAGATATGGCTACACCTTC. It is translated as CASSLRPDRYGYTF.

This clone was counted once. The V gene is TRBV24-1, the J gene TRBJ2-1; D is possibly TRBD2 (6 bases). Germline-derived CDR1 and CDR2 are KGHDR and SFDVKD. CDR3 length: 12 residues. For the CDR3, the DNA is TGTGCATGTGGGAGGAGTTGGAATGAGCAGTTCTTC. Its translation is CACGRSWNEQFF.

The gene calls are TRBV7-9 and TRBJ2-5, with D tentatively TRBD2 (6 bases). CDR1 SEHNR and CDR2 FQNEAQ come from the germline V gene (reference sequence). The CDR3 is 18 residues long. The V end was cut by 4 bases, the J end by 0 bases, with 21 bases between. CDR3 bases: TGTGCCAGCAGCTACCCCGGGGGACCCACGATGAACCAAGAGACCCAGTACTTC. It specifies CASSYPGGPTMNQETQYF.

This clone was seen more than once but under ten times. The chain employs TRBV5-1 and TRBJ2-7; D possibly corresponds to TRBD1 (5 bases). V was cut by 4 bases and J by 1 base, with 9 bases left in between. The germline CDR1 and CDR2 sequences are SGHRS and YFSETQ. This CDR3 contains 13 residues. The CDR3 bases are TGCGCCAGCAGCCTGGACACTTCCTACGAGCAGTACTTC. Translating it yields CASSLDTSYEQYF.

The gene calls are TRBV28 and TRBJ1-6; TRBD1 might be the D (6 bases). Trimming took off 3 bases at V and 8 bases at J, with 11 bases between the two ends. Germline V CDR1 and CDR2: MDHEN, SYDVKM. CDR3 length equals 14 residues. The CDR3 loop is CASSLRTVYSPLHF. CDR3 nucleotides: TGTGCCAGCAGTTTGCGGACAGTTTATTCACCCCTCCACTTT.